A selection of T cell receptor beta chains follows, all from one sample in a study of PD-1 blockade in classical Hodgkin lymphoma. The repertoire was sequenced with immunoSEQ multiplex PCR; TCRdb's copy has only in-frame clones and lacks some. The top ten hold over 25% of the sample, which has around 8,400 clones, around 83% seen once. Specimen: CD8+ T cells from blood, collected before the fourth cycle of nivolumab. The receptor set was obtained from a human donor with classical Hodgkin lymphoma. The CDR3 runs from the conserved cysteine through the conserved F or W. Fields, in order: J gene, D gene, clone size, V gene, CDR3 protein, CDR3 DNA. D genes are given only for firm matches. Some rows have no size entry. The others give once, few or many, or a class for an expanded clone.

j_call: TRBJ1-2
d_call: NA
clone_size: NA
v_call: TRBV5-6
cdr3_aa: CASSLRQAGVRGYTF
cdr3_nt: TGTGCCAGCAGCTTGCGGCAGGCGGGGGTTCGGGGCTACACCTTC

j_call: TRBJ2-7
d_call: TRBD2
clone_size: NA
v_call: TRBV30
cdr3_aa: CAWRQGGSYEQYF
cdr3_nt: TGTGCCTGGCGGCAGGGAGGGTCCTACGAGCAGTACTTC

j_call: TRBJ1-5
d_call: NA
clone_size: few
v_call: TRBV27
cdr3_aa: CASSKHSNQPQHF
cdr3_nt: TGTGCCAGCAGTAAACATAGCAATCAGCCCCAGCATTTT

j_call: TRBJ2-3
d_call: NA
clone_size: NA
v_call: TRBV6-1
cdr3_aa: CASSEGKYF
cdr3_nt: TGTGCCAGCAGTGAGGGAAAGTATTTT

j_call: TRBJ1-3
d_call: TRBD1
clone_size: NA
v_call: TRBV7-9
cdr3_aa: CASSLTTGVGYSGNTIYF
cdr3_nt: TGTGCCAGCAGCCTGACGACAGGGGTGGGATACTCTGGAAACACCATATATTTT

j_call: TRBJ2-7
d_call: TRBD2
clone_size: NA
v_call: TRBV4-2
cdr3_aa: CASSQTSGGVSYEQYF
cdr3_nt: TGTGCCAGCAGCCAAACTAGCGGGGGGGTATCCTACGAGCAGTACTTC

j_call: TRBJ1-2
d_call: NA
clone_size: NA
v_call: TRBV27
cdr3_aa: CASSLGLGPMYGYTF
cdr3_nt: TGTGCCAGCAGTTTGGGCCTGGGACCCATGTATGGCTACACCTTC

j_call: TRBJ2-7
d_call: TRBD1
clone_size: NA
v_call: TRBV6-1
cdr3_aa: CASRDPGQIYEQYF
cdr3_nt: TGTGCCAGCAGAGACCCGGGACAGATCTACGAGCAGTACTTC

j_call: TRBJ2-7
d_call: NA
clone_size: NA
v_call: TRBV5-1
cdr3_aa: CASRGGRDDYEQYF
cdr3_nt: TGCGCCAGCAGGGGGGGCAGGGACGACTACGAGCAGTACTTC

j_call: TRBJ1-3
d_call: NA
clone_size: NA
v_call: TRBV28
cdr3_aa: CASSGTTFPRGNTIYF
cdr3_nt: TGTGCCAGCAGTGGGACAACCTTTCCTCGTGGAAACACCATATATTTT

j_call: TRBJ2-5
d_call: TRBD1
clone_size: NA
v_call: TRBV19
cdr3_aa: CASSIGTGGETQYF
cdr3_nt: TGTGCCAGTAGTATTGGGACAGGGGGGGAGACCCAGTACTTC

j_call: TRBJ2-2
d_call: NA
clone_size: NA
v_call: TRBV28
cdr3_aa: CASSRWVGAGELFF
cdr3_nt: TGTGCCAGCAGTCGATGGGTAGGGGCCGGGGAGCTGTTTTTT

j_call: TRBJ2-7
d_call: TRBD2
clone_size: NA
v_call: TRBV27
cdr3_aa: CASSGLAGMGQYF
cdr3_nt: TGTGCCAGCAGTGGACTAGCGGGGATGGGGCAGTACTTC

j_call: TRBJ2-7
d_call: NA
clone_size: NA
v_call: TRBV6-1
cdr3_aa: CASSEEGTIYEQYF
cdr3_nt: TGTGCCAGCAGTGAAGAAGGGACAATTTACGAGCAGTACTTC

j_call: TRBJ1-2
d_call: TRBD1
clone_size: once
v_call: TRBV6-1
cdr3_aa: CAHRQGRENYGYTF
cdr3_nt: TGTGCCCACCGACAGGGAAGAGAAAACTATGGCTACACCTTC

j_call: TRBJ2-1
d_call: NA
clone_size: once
v_call: TRBV7-6
cdr3_aa: CASSSPGTHNEQFF
cdr3_nt: TGTGCCAGCAGCTCCCCCGGGACCCACAATGAGCAGTTCTTC

j_call: TRBJ2-7
d_call: NA
clone_size: few
v_call: TRBV6-9
cdr3_aa: CASRRYEQYF
cdr3_nt: TGTGCCAGCAGGCGCTACGAGCAGTACTTC

j_call: TRBJ1-5
d_call: NA
clone_size: NA
v_call: TRBV19
cdr3_aa: CASSWRSGEQGNQPQHF
cdr3_nt: TGTGCCAGTAGTTGGAGGAGTGGGGAACAGGGCAATCAGCCCCAGCATTTT

j_call: TRBJ2-7
d_call: NA
clone_size: once
v_call: TRBV27
cdr3_aa: CASSLSGGEQYF
cdr3_nt: TGTGCCAGCAGTTTGTCCGGGGGCGAGCAGTACTTC

j_call: TRBJ1-6
d_call: NA
clone_size: NA
v_call: TRBV5-4
cdr3_aa: CASSLGQNNSPLHF
cdr3_nt: TGTGCCAGCAGCTTGGGGCAGAACAATTCACCCCTCCACTTT

j_call: TRBJ2-7
d_call: NA
clone_size: NA
v_call: TRBV5-1
cdr3_aa: CASSPLQGSYEQYF
cdr3_nt: TGCGCCAGCAGCCCACTACAGGGATCCTACGAGCAGTACTTC

j_call: TRBJ2-1
d_call: TRBD2
clone_size: NA
v_call: TRBV4-1
cdr3_aa: CASSHLLAKSSYNEQFF
cdr3_nt: TGCGCCAGCAGCCACCTACTAGCGAAGAGCTCCTACAATGAGCAGTTCTTC

j_call: TRBJ2-7
d_call: TRBD2
clone_size: once
v_call: TRBV30
cdr3_aa: CAWSAAGGVSYEQYF
cdr3_nt: TGTGCCTGGAGCGCCGCGGGGGGGGTCTCCTACGAGCAGTACTTC

j_call: TRBJ2-7
d_call: TRBD2
clone_size: NA
v_call: TRBV6-1
cdr3_aa: CASSELVAGIATYEQYF
cdr3_nt: TGTGCCAGCAGTGAATTGGTAGCGGGGATTGCAACCTACGAGCAGTACTTC

j_call: TRBJ1-5
d_call: NA
clone_size: NA
v_call: TRBV2
cdr3_aa: CASGGYRLGQSLMPQHF
cdr3_nt: TGTGCCAGCGGGGGATACCGCCTCGGACAGTCGTTAATGCCCCAGCATTTT

j_call: TRBJ2-7
d_call: NA
clone_size: NA
v_call: TRBV10-1
cdr3_aa: CASSEETAGYF
cdr3_nt: TGCGCCAGCAGTGAGGAGACAGCGGGGTACTTC

j_call: TRBJ1-1
d_call: NA
clone_size: NA
v_call: TRBV6-1
cdr3_aa: CASSDGSHGYTEAFF
cdr3_nt: TGTGCCAGCAGTGATGGTTCCCATGGGTACACTGAAGCTTTCTTT

j_call: TRBJ2-7
d_call: NA
clone_size: NA
v_call: TRBV4-1
cdr3_aa: CASSQNSYEQYF
cdr3_nt: TGCGCCAGCAGCCAGAACTCCTACGAGCAGTACTTC

j_call: TRBJ2-4
d_call: NA
clone_size: NA
v_call: TRBV6-5
cdr3_aa: CASSYPGAKNIQYF
cdr3_nt: TGTGCCAGCAGTTACCCGGGAGCCAAAAACATTCAGTACTTC

j_call: TRBJ1-4
d_call: NA
clone_size: NA
v_call: TRBV11-1
cdr3_aa: CASSPLTGSNEKLFF
cdr3_nt: TGTGCCAGCAGCCCCCTGACAGGAAGCAATGAAAAACTGTTTTTT

j_call: TRBJ2-1
d_call: NA
clone_size: NA
v_call: TRBV19
cdr3_aa: CASSATWDEQFF
cdr3_nt: TGTGCCAGTAGTGCGACTTGGGATGAGCAGTTCTTC

j_call: TRBJ2-4
d_call: TRBD1
clone_size: NA
v_call: TRBV4-1
cdr3_aa: CASSQAPTGTGPKNIQYF
cdr3_nt: TGCGCCAGCAGCCAAGCTCCCACAGGGACAGGGCCCAAAAACATTCAGTACTTC

j_call: TRBJ1-2
d_call: NA
clone_size: few
v_call: TRBV7-2
cdr3_aa: CASSFSGEYGYTF
cdr3_nt: TGTGCCAGCAGCTTTAGTGGAGAGTATGGCTACACCTTC

j_call: TRBJ2-7
d_call: NA
clone_size: NA
v_call: TRBV6-5
cdr3_aa: CASSPGPYEQYF
cdr3_nt: TGTGCCAGCAGTCCCGGACCTTACGAGCAGTACTTC

j_call: TRBJ2-3
d_call: NA
clone_size: NA
v_call: TRBV10-1
cdr3_aa: CASSESIETDTQYF
cdr3_nt: TGCGCCAGCAGTGAGTCGATCGAGACAGATACGCAGTATTTT

j_call: TRBJ2-5
d_call: NA
clone_size: NA
v_call: TRBV27
cdr3_aa: CASSTPGTRKETQYF
cdr3_nt: TGTGCCAGCAGTACGCCCGGGACAAGGAAAGAGACCCAGTACTTC

j_call: TRBJ2-7
d_call: TRBD1
clone_size: once
v_call: TRBV7-2
cdr3_aa: CASSSFGTGYEQYF
cdr3_nt: TGTGCCAGCAGCTCCTTCGGGACAGGCTACGAGCAGTACTTC

j_call: TRBJ1-5
d_call: TRBD1
clone_size: medium-sized
v_call: TRBV6-1
cdr3_aa: CASSAEIGGQGHQPQHF
cdr3_nt: TGTGCCAGCAGTGCCGAAATCGGAGGACAGGGGCATCAGCCCCAGCATTTT

j_call: TRBJ2-2
d_call: TRBD1
clone_size: NA
v_call: TRBV19
cdr3_aa: CASSIIPGTDANTGELFF
cdr3_nt: TGTGCCAGTAGTATTATTCCCGGGACAGACGCGAACACCGGGGAGCTGTTTTTT

j_call: TRBJ2-1
d_call: TRBD2
clone_size: NA
v_call: TRBV6-1
cdr3_aa: CASSESSGGYNEQFF
cdr3_nt: TGTGCCAGCAGTGAATCTAGCGGGGGTTACAATGAGCAGTTCTTC

j_call: TRBJ2-1
d_call: NA
clone_size: NA
v_call: TRBV27
cdr3_aa: CASSTQRGSSYNEQFF
cdr3_nt: TGTGCCAGCAGTACCCAGAGGGGGAGCTCCTACAATGAGCAGTTCTTC

j_call: TRBJ1-2
d_call: NA
clone_size: NA
v_call: TRBV29-1
cdr3_aa: CSVEWAGILYGYTF
cdr3_nt: TGCAGCGTTGAATGGGCAGGGATCCTCTATGGCTACACCTTC

j_call: TRBJ2-7
d_call: NA
clone_size: NA
v_call: TRBV6-5
cdr3_aa: CASSYPSHEQYF
cdr3_nt: TGTGCCAGCAGTTACCCGTCCCACGAGCAGTACTTC

j_call: TRBJ1-6
d_call: NA
clone_size: few
v_call: TRBV7-6
cdr3_aa: CASSLSQGSGSPLHF
cdr3_nt: TGTGCCAGCAGCTTATCACAGGGCTCGGGTTCACCCCTCCACTTT

j_call: TRBJ1-2
d_call: NA
clone_size: few
v_call: TRBV19
cdr3_aa: CASSMDNFYGYTF
cdr3_nt: TGTGCCAGTAGTATGGATAACTTCTATGGCTACACCTTC

j_call: TRBJ2-7
d_call: NA
clone_size: NA
v_call: TRBV10-3
cdr3_aa: CASSSAGEGYEQYF
cdr3_nt: TGTGCCAGCAGTTCGGCAGGGGAAGGGTACGAGCAGTACTTC

j_call: TRBJ1-5
d_call: TRBD1
clone_size: NA
v_call: TRBV6-6
cdr3_aa: CASRSDRAFQPQHF
cdr3_nt: TGTGCCAGCAGGTCGGACAGGGCCTTTCAGCCCCAGCATTTT

j_call: TRBJ1-1
d_call: NA
clone_size: few
v_call: TRBV9
cdr3_aa: CASSVVTGEAFF
cdr3_nt: TGTGCCAGCAGCGTAGTTACCGGTGAAGCTTTCTTT

j_call: TRBJ1-1
d_call: NA
clone_size: NA
v_call: TRBV10-3
cdr3_aa: CAISEEGGSTEALF
cdr3_nt: TGTGCCATCAGTGAGGAGGGGGGCAGCACTGAAGCTCTCTTT